This entry concerns a single TCR beta chain. Antigen: not known. Clones were read by immunoSEQ multiplex PCR, and TCRdb kept only the in-frame ones, dropping some. Of 15,000 to 20,000 clones detected, over 80% appear once; the ten largest clones hold roughly 12%. This specimen belongs to a study of OX40 agonist ivuxolimab in advanced cancers. Study in general: Ivuxolimab, which is an agonistic anti-OX40 (CD134) antibody, was administered to the patients. Partial responses, seen in three patients, involved one hepatocellular carcinoma and two cutaneous melanomas.

This CDR3 is 12 amino acids long. V was clipped by 2 bases and J by 10 bases, with 9 bases between them. Per germline, CDR1 MGHRA and CDR2 YSYEKL. The study's findings and limits: Blood T cells, both CD4+ and CD8+, expanded clonally by week 6 at 0.1 to 3.0 mg/kg.

Sequences were derived from CD4+ or CD8+ T cells sorted from blood, sampled in a trial of the OX40 agonist ivuxolimab. V usage is TRBV4-1 and J usage is TRBJ2-1; D call uncertain. The TCR was taken from an adult with an advanced solid tumor such as melanoma, head and neck, liver or kidney cancer. In DNA form, the CDR3 reads TGCGCCAGCAGCCAACCCCGCCAGGAGCAGTTCTTC. Its translation: CASSQPRQEQFF.